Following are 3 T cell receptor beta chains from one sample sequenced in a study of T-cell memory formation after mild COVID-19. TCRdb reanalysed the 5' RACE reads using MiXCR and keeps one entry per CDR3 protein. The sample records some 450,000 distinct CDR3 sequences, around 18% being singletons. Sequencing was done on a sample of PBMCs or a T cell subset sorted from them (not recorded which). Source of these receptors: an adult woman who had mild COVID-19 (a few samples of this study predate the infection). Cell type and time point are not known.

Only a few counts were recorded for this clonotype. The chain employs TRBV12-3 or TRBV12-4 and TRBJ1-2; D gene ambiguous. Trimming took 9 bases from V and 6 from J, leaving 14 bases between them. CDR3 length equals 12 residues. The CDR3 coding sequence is TGTGCCAGTACAAGAGGTCTCGATGGCTACACCTTC. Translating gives CASTRGLDGYTF.

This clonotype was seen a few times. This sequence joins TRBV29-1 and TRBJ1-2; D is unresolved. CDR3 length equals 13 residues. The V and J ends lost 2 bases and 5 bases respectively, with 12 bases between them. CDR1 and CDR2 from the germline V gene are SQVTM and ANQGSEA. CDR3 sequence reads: CSVEPPSNYGYTF. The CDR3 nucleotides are TGCAGCGTTGAACCCCCATCGAATTATGGCTACACCTTC.

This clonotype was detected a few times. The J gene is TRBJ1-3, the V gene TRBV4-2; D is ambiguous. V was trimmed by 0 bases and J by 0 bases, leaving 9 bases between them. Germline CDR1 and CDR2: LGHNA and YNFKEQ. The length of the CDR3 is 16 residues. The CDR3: CASSQEVSYSGNTIYF. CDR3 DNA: TGTGCCAGCAGCCAAGAGGTGTCCTACTCTGGAAACACCATATATTTT.